The source of this TCR beta chain is a study of shared clonotypes between healthy human individuals. Only in-frame clones appear in the TCRdb table, and some are missing; sequencing was by immunoSEQ multiplex PCR. The sample holds roughly 2.6 million clones; more than 90% are singletons and the top ten take 0.14%. The CDR3 loop spans 14 amino acids. Germline V gene data show CDR1 as LGHNA and CDR2 as YNFKEQ. The V end lost 1 base, the J end lost 5 bases, and 11 bases lay between the germline ends. The sample comprised naive CD4+ T cells sorted from blood. Documented subset: CD45RA+ positively selected. The chain couples TRBV4-2 to TRBJ2-5, with D unclear. This TCR derives from a man between 18 and 35 years old in good health. DNA for the CDR3: TGTGCCAGCAGCCAAGCATCTGACCGGGAGACCCAGTACTTC. Residues: CASSQASDRETQYF.